This TCR beta chain was sequenced during a study of spatial heterogeneity in lung cancer. Study-level findings and limits: Tumors with more nonsynonymous mutations had more expanded intratumoral alpha and beta TCRs. Ubiquitous expanded TCR counts tracked ubiquitous nonsynonymous mutations; regional expanded TCR counts tracked regional nonsynonymous mutations.

Individually, TCR cDNA molecules were each labelled with a unique molecular identifier. TCRdb reanalysed the 5' RACE reads using MiXCR and keeps one entry per CDR3 protein. The sample has 10,000 or so distinct CDR3 sequences, 8.7% seen once; the top ten hold around 13%. Sample time point: sample taken at primary tumor resection. Untreated early-stage non-small cell lung cancer patients, over 55 in total, were the donors. From tumor, nontumor lung or frozen PBMC, whole RNA was taken unsorted for sequencing. This clonotype was counted a few times. Its antigen is as yet unknown. The CDR3 is 18 residues long. The junction had 8 bases not matched to a gene; V was cut back by 4 bases and J by 4 bases. Germline assignment: CDR1 SGHRS and CDR2 YFSETQ.

This receptor was obtained from a female donor with early-stage non-small cell lung cancer. The sequencing here drew on lung tumor tissue, taken at surgery. This chain links TRBV5-1 with TRBJ2-2; 15 positions agree with TRBD2. The CDR3 protein is CASSPRTSGGAITGELFF. CDR3 DNA sequence: TGCGCCAGCAGCCCACGGACTAGCGGGGGGGCCATCACCGGGGAGCTGTTTTTT.